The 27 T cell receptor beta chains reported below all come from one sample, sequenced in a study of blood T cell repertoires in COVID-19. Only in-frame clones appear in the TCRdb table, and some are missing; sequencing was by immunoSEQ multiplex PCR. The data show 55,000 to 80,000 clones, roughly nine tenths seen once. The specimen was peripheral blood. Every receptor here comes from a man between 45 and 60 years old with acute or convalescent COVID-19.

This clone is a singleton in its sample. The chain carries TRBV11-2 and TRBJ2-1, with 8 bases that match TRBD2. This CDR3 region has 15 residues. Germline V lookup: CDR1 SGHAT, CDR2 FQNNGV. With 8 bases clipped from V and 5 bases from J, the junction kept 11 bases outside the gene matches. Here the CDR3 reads CASRSLAGIHNEQFF. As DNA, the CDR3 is TGTGCCAGCCGATCCCTAGCGGGTATTCACAATGAGCAGTTCTTC.

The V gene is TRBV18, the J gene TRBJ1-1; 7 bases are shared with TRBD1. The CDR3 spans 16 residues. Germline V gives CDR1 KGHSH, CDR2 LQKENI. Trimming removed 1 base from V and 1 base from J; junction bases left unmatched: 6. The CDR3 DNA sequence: TGTGCCAGCTCACCACTTCCGACAGGGCAGAACACTGAAGCTTTCTTT. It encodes CASSPLPTGQNTEAFF.

As DNA, the CDR3 is TGCGCCAGCAGCCAAGATCAAGAGGGGGCGATTGGAAACACCATATATTTT. It translates to CASSQDQEGAIGNTIYF. This chain joins TRBV4-1 and TRBJ1-3; 7 bases are shared with TRBD1. V shed 0 bases and J 3 bases; nucleotides not matched to a gene: 8. The CDR3 consists of 17 residues. Germline V gives CDR1 MGHRA, CDR2 YSYEKL.

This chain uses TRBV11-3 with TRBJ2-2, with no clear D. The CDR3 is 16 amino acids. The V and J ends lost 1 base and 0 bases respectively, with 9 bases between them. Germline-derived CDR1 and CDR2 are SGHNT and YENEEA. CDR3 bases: TGTGCCAGCAGCTTAGTGGCAGGTTCGAACACCGGGGAGCTGTTTTTT. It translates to CASSLVAGSNTGELFF.

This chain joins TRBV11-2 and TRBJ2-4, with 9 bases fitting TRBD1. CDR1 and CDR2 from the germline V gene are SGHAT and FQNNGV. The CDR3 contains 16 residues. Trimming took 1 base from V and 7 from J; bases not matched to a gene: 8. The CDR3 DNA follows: TGTGCCAGCAGCTTAGCCCCCAGAACAGGGGGCAACATTCAGTACTTC. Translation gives CASSLAPRTGGNIQYF.

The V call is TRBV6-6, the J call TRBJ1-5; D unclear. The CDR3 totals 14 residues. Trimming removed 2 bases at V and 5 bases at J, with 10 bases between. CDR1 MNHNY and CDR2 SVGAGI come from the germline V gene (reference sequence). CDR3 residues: CASSYRQEHQPQHF. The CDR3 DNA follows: TGTGCCAGCAGTTACCGCCAAGAGCATCAGCCCCAGCATTTT.

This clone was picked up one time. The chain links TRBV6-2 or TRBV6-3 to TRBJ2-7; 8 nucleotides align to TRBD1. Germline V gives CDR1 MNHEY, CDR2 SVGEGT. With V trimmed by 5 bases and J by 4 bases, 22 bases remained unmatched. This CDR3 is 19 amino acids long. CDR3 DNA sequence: TGTGCCAGCAGTAAAAGGATCAAAACAGGGGGATTTTCTCGGTACGAGCAGTACGTC. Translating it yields CASSKRIKTGGFSRYEQYV.

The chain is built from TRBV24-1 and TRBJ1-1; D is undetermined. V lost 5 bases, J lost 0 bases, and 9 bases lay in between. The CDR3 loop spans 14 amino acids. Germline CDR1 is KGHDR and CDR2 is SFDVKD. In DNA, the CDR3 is TGTGCCACCAGTGGCGCAGACATGAACACTGAAGCTTTCTTT. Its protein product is CATSGADMNTEAFF.

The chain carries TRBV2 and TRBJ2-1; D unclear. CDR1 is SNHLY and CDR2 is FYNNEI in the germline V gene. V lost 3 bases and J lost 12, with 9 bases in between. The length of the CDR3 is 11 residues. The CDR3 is CASSDHSRQFF. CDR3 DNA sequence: TGTGCCAGCAGTGATCACTCACGGCAGTTCTTC.

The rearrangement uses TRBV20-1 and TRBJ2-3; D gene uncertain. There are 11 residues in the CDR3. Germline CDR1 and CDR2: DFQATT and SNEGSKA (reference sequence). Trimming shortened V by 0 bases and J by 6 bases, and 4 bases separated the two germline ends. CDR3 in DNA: TGCAGTGCTAGAGAGCGGGATACGCAGTATTTT. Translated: CSARERDTQYF.

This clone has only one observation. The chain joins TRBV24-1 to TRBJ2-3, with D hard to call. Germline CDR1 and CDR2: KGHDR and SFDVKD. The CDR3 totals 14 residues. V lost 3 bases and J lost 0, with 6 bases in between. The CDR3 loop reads CATSDPSSTDTQYF. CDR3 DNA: TGTGCCACCAGTGATCCGTCTAGCACAGATACGCAGTATTTT.

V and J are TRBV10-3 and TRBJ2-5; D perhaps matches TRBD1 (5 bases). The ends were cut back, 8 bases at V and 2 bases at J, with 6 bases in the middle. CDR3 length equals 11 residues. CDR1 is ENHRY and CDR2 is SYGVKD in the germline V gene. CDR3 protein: CAIGAQETQYF. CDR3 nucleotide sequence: TGTGCCATCGGGGCGCAAGAGACCCAGTACTTC.

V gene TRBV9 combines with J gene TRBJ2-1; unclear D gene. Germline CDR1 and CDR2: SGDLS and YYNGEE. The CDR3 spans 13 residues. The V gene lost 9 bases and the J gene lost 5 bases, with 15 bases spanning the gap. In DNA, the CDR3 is TGTGCCACCTCCACGACTGGAAACAATGAGCAGTTCTTC. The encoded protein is CATSTTGNNEQFF.

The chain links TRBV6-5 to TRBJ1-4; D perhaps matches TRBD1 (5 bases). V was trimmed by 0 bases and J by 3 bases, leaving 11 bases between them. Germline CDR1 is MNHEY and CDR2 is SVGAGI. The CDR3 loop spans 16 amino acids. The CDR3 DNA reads TGTGCCAGCAGTTACTCCCGGGGGAGGGCTAATGAAAAACTGTTTTTT. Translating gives CASSYSRGRANEKLFF.

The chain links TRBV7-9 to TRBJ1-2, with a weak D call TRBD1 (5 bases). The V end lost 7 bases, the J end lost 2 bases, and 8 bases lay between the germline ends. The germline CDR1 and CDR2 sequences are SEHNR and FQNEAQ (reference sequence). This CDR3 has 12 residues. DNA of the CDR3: TGTGCCAGCACGGGGCAGAACTATGGCTACACCTTC. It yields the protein CASTGQNYGYTF.

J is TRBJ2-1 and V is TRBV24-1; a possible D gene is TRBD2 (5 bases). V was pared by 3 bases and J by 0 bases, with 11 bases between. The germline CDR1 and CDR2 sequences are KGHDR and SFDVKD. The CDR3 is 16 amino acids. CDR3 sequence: CATSDRTGSSYNEQFF. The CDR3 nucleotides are TGTGCCACCAGTGATAGGACGGGGAGCTCCTACAATGAGCAGTTCTTC.

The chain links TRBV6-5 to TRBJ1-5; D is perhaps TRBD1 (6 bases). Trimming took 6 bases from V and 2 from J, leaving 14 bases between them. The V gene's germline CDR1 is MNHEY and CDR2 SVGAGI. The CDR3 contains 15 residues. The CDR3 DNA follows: TGTGCCAGCAGCCCACAGGGTGGGGGCAATCAGCCCCAGCATTTT. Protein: CASSPQGGGNQPQHF.

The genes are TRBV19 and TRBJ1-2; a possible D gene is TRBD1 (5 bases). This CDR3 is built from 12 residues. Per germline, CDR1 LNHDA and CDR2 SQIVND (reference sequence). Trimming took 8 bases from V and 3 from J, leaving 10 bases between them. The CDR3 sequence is CASVRGDYGYTF. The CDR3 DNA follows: TGTGCCAGTGTACGGGGGGACTATGGCTACACCTTC.

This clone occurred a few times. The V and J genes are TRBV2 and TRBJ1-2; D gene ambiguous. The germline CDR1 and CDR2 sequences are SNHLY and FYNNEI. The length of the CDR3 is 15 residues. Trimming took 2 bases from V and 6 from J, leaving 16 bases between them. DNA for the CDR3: TGTGCCAGCAGTGAAACGCGGGTAGGGCGGGATGGCTACACCTTC. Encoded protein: CASSETRVGRDGYTF. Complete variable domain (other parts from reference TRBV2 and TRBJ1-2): EPEVTQTPSHQVTQMGQEVILRCVPISNHLYFYWYRQILGQKVEFLVSFYNNEISEKSEIFDDQFSVERPDGSNFTLKIRSTKLEDSAMYFCASSETRVGRDGYTFGSGTRLTVV.

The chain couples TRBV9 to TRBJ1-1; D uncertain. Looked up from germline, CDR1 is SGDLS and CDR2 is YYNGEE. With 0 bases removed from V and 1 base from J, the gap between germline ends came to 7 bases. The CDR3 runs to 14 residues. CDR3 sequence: CASSVAPENTEAFF. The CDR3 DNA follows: TGTGCCAGCAGCGTAGCGCCAGAGAACACTGAAGCTTTCTTT.

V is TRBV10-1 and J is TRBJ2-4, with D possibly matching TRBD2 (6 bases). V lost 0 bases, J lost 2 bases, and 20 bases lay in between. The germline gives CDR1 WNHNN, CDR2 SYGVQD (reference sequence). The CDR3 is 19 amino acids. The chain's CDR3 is CASSESSRRGLKPKNIQYF. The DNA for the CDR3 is TGCGCCAGCAGTGAGTCGTCGCGGAGGGGTTTAAAGCCCAAAAACATTCAGTACTTC.

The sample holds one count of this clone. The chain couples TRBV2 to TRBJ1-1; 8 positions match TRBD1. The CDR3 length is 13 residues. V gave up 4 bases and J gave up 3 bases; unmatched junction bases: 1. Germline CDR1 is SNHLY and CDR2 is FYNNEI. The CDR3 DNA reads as TGTGCCAGCAGTGGACAGGGGCACACTGAAGCTTTCTTT. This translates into CASSGQGHTEAFF.

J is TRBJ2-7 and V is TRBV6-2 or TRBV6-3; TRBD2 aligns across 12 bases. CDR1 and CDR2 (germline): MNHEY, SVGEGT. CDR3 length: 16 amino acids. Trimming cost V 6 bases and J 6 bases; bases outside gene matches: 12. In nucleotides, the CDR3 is TGTGCCAGCAGCCGCGGACTAGCGGGATTATCTAGCGAGCAGTACGTC. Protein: CASSRGLAGLSSEQYV.

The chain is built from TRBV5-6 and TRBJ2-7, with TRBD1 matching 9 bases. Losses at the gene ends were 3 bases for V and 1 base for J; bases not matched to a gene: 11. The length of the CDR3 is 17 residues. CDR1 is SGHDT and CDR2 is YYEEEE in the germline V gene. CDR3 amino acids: CASSWLRGDRASYEQYF. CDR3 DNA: TGTGCCAGCAGCTGGCTGAGGGGGGACAGGGCGTCCTACGAGCAGTACTTC.

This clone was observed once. The CDR3 bases are TGTGCCAGTAGTCCACGACAGGGGAGCTCTGGAAACACCATATATTTT. As protein: CASSPRQGSSGNTIYF. The gene calls are TRBV19 and TRBJ1-3; TRBD1 aligns across 8 bases. The CDR3 is 16 amino acids. The germline V gene encodes CDR1 LNHDA and CDR2 SQIVND (reference sequence). J was trimmed by 0 bases and V by 5 bases; bases with no gene match: 6.

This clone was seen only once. CDR3 sequence (DNA): TGTGCCAGCTTTCAAACTCTGGCCTACAATGAGCAGTTCTTC. As protein: CASFQTLAYNEQFF. V usage is TRBV18 and J usage is TRBJ2-1; D remains unclear. Germline values: CDR1 KGHSH, CDR2 LQKENI. Deletions cut 7 bases from V and 2 bases from J, with 12 bases between. This CDR3 region has 14 residues. Full variable domain (outside the CDR3, taken from reference TRBV18 and TRBJ2-1): NAGVMQNPRHLVRRRGQEARLRCSPMKGHSHVYWYRQLPEEGLKFMVYLQKENIIDESGMPKERFSAEFPKEGPSILRIQQVVRGDSAAYFCASFQTLAYNEQFFGPGTRLTVL.

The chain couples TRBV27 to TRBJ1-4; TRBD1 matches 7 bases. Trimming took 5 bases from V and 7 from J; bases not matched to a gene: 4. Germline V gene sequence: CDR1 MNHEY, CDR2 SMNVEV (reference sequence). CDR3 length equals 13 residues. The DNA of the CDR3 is TGTGCCAGCAGTAATACAGGGGCTGAAAAACTGTTTTTT. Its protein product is CASSNTGAEKLFF.